What follows are 26 T cell receptor beta chains derived from one specimen sequenced in a study of T cell repertoires in cytomegalovirus infection. One entry per CDR3 protein results from TCRdb running MiXCR on the reads. The table lists approximately 180,000 distinct CDR3 sequences, roughly 9% of them singletons. Material: PBMCs. The receptors stem from a human donor in good health (CMV status not recorded). Some clones in this sample may be carry-over from other donors' samples.

This clonotype occurred a few times. The chain recombines TRBV10-3 with TRBJ1-2, with 7 bases identical to TRBD1. The V gene's germline CDR1 is ENHRY and CDR2 SYGVKD. This CDR3 has 16 amino acids. V dropped 3 bases and J dropped 4; count of bases not matched to a gene: 11. CDR3 region: CAISDRQGDLRYGYTF. CDR3 coding DNA: TGTGCCATCAGTGATCGTCAGGGGGATTTGCGCTATGGCTACACCTTC.

The chain couples TRBV28 to TRBJ1-4; D uncertain. V was pared by 6 bases and J by 4 bases, with 3 bases between. This CDR3 comprises 11 residues. Germline CDR1 is MDHEN and CDR2 is SYDVKM. The CDR3 region has the DNA TGTGCCAGCAGGAGTAATGAAAAACTGTTTTTT. Translating it yields CASRSNEKLFF.

J is TRBJ2-7 and V is TRBV2; 7 bases map to TRBD2. Losses at the gene ends were 7 bases for V and 6 bases for J; bases not matched to a gene: 9. The CDR3 sequence is 13 residues long. Per the germline V gene, CDR1 is SNHLY and CDR2 is FYNNEI. CDR3 sequence reads: CASIGLGYAEQYF. CDR3 DNA: TGTGCCAGCATTGGACTAGGATACGCCGAGCAGTACTTC.

V gene TRBV7-9 combines with J gene TRBJ2-1; 8 bases agree with TRBD2. There are 16 residues in the CDR3. With V trimmed by 2 bases and J by 3 bases, 6 bases remained unmatched. CDR1 and CDR2 from the germline V gene are SEHNR and FQNEAQ (reference sequence). The CDR3 reads CASSLTASGRYNEQFF. CDR3 sequence (DNA): TGTGCCAGCAGCTTAACTGCTAGCGGGCGCTACAATGAGCAGTTCTTC.

This clonotype was observed at least ten times. The chain combines TRBV28 with TRBJ1-2, with a possible D match to TRBD1 (6 bases). The V end lost 1 base, the J end lost 0 bases, and 21 bases lay between the germline ends. CDR3 length equals 19 residues. Germline-derived CDR1 and CDR2 are MDHEN and SYDVKM. CDR3: CASSLFGGAGLITNYGYTF. DNA of the CDR3: TGTGCCAGCAGTTTATTTGGGGGCGCCGGTCTTATAACTAACTATGGCTACACCTTC.

This clonotype has at least ten counts. The rearrangement joins TRBV7-2 to TRBJ1-4; TRBD1 is a possible D gene (6 bases). CDR1 is SGHTA and CDR2 is FQGNSA in the germline V gene. V lost 5 bases and J lost 10, with 17 bases in between. This CDR3 is 14 amino acids long. The CDR3 nucleotides are TGTGCCAGCAGCCCTAGCTACAGGGATTCAAAACTGTTTTTT. Translated, it gives CASSPSYRDSKLFF.

This clonotype was detected a few times. The chain is built from TRBV30 and TRBJ1-6; D is unresolved. The germline gives CDR1 GTSNPN, CDR2 SVGIG (reference sequence). Trimming stripped 2 bases from V and 12 bases from J, with 20 bases between. This CDR3 contains 15 residues. The CDR3, as DNA: TGTGCCTGGAGTAAACGATCGACACGGACTGAACCCCTCCACTTT. Amino acid sequence: CAWSKRSTRTEPLHF.

This clonotype was counted ten times or more. This sequence joins TRBV7-6 and TRBJ1-3; the D gene is possibly TRBD1 (6 bases). With 5 bases removed from V and 4 bases from J, the gap between germline ends came to 15 bases. This CDR3 region has 15 residues. Germline-derived CDR1 and CDR2 are SGHVS and FNYEAQ. This CDR3 is CASSQGNGGGNTIYF. The CDR3 DNA follows: TGTGCCAGCAGCCAAGGCAACGGGGGCGGAAACACCATATATTTT.

This clonotype has at least ten counts. The chain joins TRBV7-6 to TRBJ2-4; 8 bases fit TRBD1. The germline V gene encodes CDR1 SGHVS and CDR2 FNYEAQ. J lost 7 bases, V lost 1 base, and 12 bases had no gene match. The CDR3 spans 17 residues. CDR3 DNA sequence: TGTGCCAGCAGCTTAGTGAGTCCCGGGACAGGATCTAACATTCAGTACTTC. It encodes CASSLVSPGTGSNIQYF.

The table lists this clonotype with a few counts. This rearrangement joins TRBV4-3 to TRBJ1-2, with TRBD1 matching 8 bases. Germline values: CDR1 LGHNA, CDR2 YSLEER. The junction had 8 bases not matched to a gene; V was cut back by 1 base and J by 4 bases. The CDR3 is made up of 16 amino acids. CDR3: CASSQVRATGGYGYTF. The CDR3, as DNA: TGCGCCAGCAGCCAAGTGAGGGCTACAGGGGGCTATGGCTACACCTTC.

The sample holds many counts of this clonotype. CDR3 sequence reads: CASSLQGVYGYTF. The DNA for the CDR3 is TGTGCCAGCAGCTTACAAGGCGTCTATGGCTACACCTTC. This sequence joins TRBV7-2 and TRBJ1-2; D is undetermined. Deletions cut 2 bases from V and 4 bases from J, with 8 bases between. Germline-derived CDR1 and CDR2 are SGHTA and FQGNSA. The CDR3 has 13 residues.

The V and J genes are TRBV29-1 and TRBJ2-2; no firm D call. Germline V gives CDR1 SQVTM, CDR2 ANQGSEA. The germline V and J ends were trimmed by 3 bases and 0 bases, with 8 bases remaining between them. This CDR3 region has 14 residues. The CDR3, as DNA: TGCAGCGTTGAGGCTCGATCGAACACCGGGGAGCTGTTTTTT. This sequence encodes CSVEARSNTGELFF.

This clonotype was seen more than once but under ten times. V is TRBV7-9 and J is TRBJ2-1, with TRBD2 matching 8 bases. J lost 3 bases, V lost 6 bases, and 4 bases had no gene match. This CDR3 spans 14 amino acids. Looked up from germline, CDR1 is SEHNR and CDR2 is FQNEAQ (reference sequence). In DNA form, the CDR3 reads TGTGCCAGCAGGGAGCGGGAGTACTACAATGAGCAGTTCTTC. Translation gives CASREREYYNEQFF.

Comment on this clonotype: No conserved phenylalanine or tryptophan is present at the end of the CDR3, so a read error is the likely explanation. J is TRBJ1-2 and V is TRBV18; D call uncertain. The germline CDR1 and CDR2 sequences are KGHSH and LQKENI. This CDR3 spans 13 amino acids. V gave up 8 bases and J gave up 4 bases, with 14 bases separating them. The CDR3 sequence is CASKPREAYGYTC. CDR3 DNA: TGTGCCAGCAAACCAAGGGAGGCCTATGGCTACACCTGC.

This clonotype was counted many times. The chain uses TRBV7-8 and TRBJ2-5; D possibly corresponds to TRBD2 (5 bases). Trimming removed 5 bases at V and 2 bases at J, with 18 bases between. CDR3 length: 16 residues. Germline V gene data show CDR1 as SGHVS and CDR2 as FQNEAQ. CDR3 loop: CASSKPEGFNQETQYF. DNA of the CDR3: TGTGCCAGCAGCAAACCCGAGGGTTTCAATCAAGAGACCCAGTACTTC.

The J gene is TRBJ2-5, the V gene TRBV3-1, with TRBD2 identical over 8 bases. The germline V gene has CDR1 LGHDT and CDR2 YNNKEL (reference sequence). J was trimmed by 5 bases and V by 1 base; bases with no gene match: 6. CDR3 length: 15 residues. CDR3 sequence: CASSQGGTSGETQYF. The CDR3 region has the DNA TGTGCCAGCAGCCAAGGAGGAACTAGCGGCGAGACCCAGTACTTC.

The chain uses TRBV6-8 and TRBJ2-6, with unresolved D. The ends were cut back, 2 bases at V and 0 bases at J, with 14 bases in the middle. The CDR3 extends over 18 amino acids. Per germline, CDR1 MNHGY and CDR2 SAAAGT. CDR3 in DNA: TGTGCCAGCAGTTACGTTTTCCCGCAGCACTCTGGGGCCAACGTCCTGACTTTC. It is translated as CASSYVFPQHSGANVLTF.

V and J are TRBV24-1 and TRBJ2-1; D gene uncertain. CDR3 length: 13 amino acids. Looked up from germline, CDR1 is KGHDR and CDR2 is SFDVKD. The ends were cut back, 6 bases at V and 4 bases at J, with 9 bases in the middle. CDR3 nucleotides: TGTGCCACCAGTACCCCGCTTTACAATGAGCAGTTCTTC. As protein: CATSTPLYNEQFF.

The chain joins TRBV6-5 to TRBJ2-5; D tentatively reads TRBD1 or TRBD2 (5 bases each). Germline V gene lookup returns CDR1 MNHEY and CDR2 SVGAGI. The CDR3 runs 14 residues. Trimming pared 0 bases from V and 4 bases from J, leaving 9 bases between. The CDR3 DNA sequence: TGTGCCAGCAGTTACTCGATCGGGGCAGAGACCCAGTACTTC. Translation: CASSYSIGAETQYF.

The chain uses TRBV29-1 and TRBJ2-1; 10 bases are a match to TRBD1. The length of the CDR3 is 14 residues. Germline loops: CDR1 SQVTM, CDR2 ANQGSEA. The V and J ends lost 6 bases and 6 bases, in that order; junction bases with no gene match: 8. CDR3 in amino acids: CSVFRTGGFNEQFF. DNA of the CDR3: TGCAGCGTCTTCAGGACAGGGGGGTTCAATGAGCAGTTCTTC.

This rearrangement joins TRBV15 to TRBJ2-1; D is possibly TRBD1 (5 bases). Germline V CDR1 and CDR2: LNHNV, YYDKDF (reference sequence). This CDR3 is built from 15 residues. The V and J ends lost 3 bases and 7 bases respectively, with 16 bases between them. In DNA form, the CDR3 reads TGTGCCACCAGCAGCCAGAGCCAGGGCTTAAATGAGCAGTTCTTC. Amino acids: CATSSQSQGLNEQFF.

In this sample, this clonotype turned up many times. The CDR3 DNA reads TGTGCCAGCAGCTCAAGACTAGCGGGCCAACAAGAGACCCAGTACTTC. This translates into CASSSRLAGQQETQYF. V and J are TRBV5-6 and TRBJ2-5; 10 bases line up with TRBD2. The CDR3 has 16 residues. CDR1 and CDR2 (germline): SGHDT, YYEEEE. Germline trimming cut 3 bases from V and 2 bases from J; bases unmatched to any gene: 7.

This clonotype showed up many times. The chain is built from TRBV20-1 and TRBJ2-7; 9 bases fit TRBD2. The CDR3 totals 15 residues. CDR1 and CDR2 from the germline V gene are DFQATT and SNEGSKA (reference sequence). J was trimmed by 5 bases and V by 3 bases; bases with no gene match: 11. The DNA of the CDR3 is TGCAGTGCTAGCCCGCCGGCTAGCGGGGACCACGAGCAGTACTTC. It codes for CSASPPASGDHEQYF.

This clonotype was seen a few times. This chain links TRBV11-2 with TRBJ1-4; unclear D gene. This CDR3 contains 15 residues. CDR1 and CDR2 from the germline V gene are SGHAT and FQNNGV. V was trimmed by 5 bases and J by 6 bases, leaving 16 bases between them. Written as DNA, the CDR3 is TGTGCCAGCAGCCGCGGTCCTTCGGAGGATGAAAAACTGTTTTTT. It encodes CASSRGPSEDEKLFF.

This clonotype appeared many times. CDR3: CASAATGFDQPQHF. The CDR3 DNA reads as TGTGCCAGCGCCGCCACAGGGTTTGATCAGCCCCAGCATTTT. V usage is TRBV28 and J usage is TRBJ1-5; D possibly corresponds to TRBD1 (6 bases). V was clipped by 8 bases and J by 5 bases, with 16 bases between them. CDR3 size: 14 residues. Germline V gene data show CDR1 as MDHEN and CDR2 as SYDVKM. Variable domain in full (rest from reference TRBV28 and TRBJ1-5): DVKVTQSSRYLVKRTGEKVFLECVQDMDHENMFWYRQDPGLGLRLIYFSYDVKMKEKGDIPEGYSVSREKKERFSLILESASTNQTSMYLCASAATGFDQPQHFGDGTRLSIL.

The chain has TRBV20-1 and TRBJ1-2, with a tentative D call TRBD1 (5 bases). Trimming cost V 6 bases and J 7 bases, with 18 bases left between them. CDR3 length: 13 amino acids. In germline, CDR1 is DFQATT, CDR2 SNEGSKA (reference sequence). DNA of the CDR3: TGCAGTGCCCCCGAGCCGGGGCTAGGTGGCTACACCTTC. Translated, it gives CSAPEPGLGGYTF.